This T cell receptor (beta chain) derives from a study of cytomegalovirus exposure and HLA in healthy donors. The wider study: The use of the same platform for the approximately 130 validation repertoires and the 650 to 850 first-cohort repertoires was reported by a later analysis.

Profiling relied on immunoSEQ multiplex PCR, and the TCRdb table lists in-frame clones only, not all of them. There are 100,000 or so clones in the sample; about 85% occur only once, and 3% to 4% lies in the top ten. The CDR3 runs 15 residues. Germline assignment: CDR1 SGHNT and CDR2 YENEEA. Trimming cost V 5 bases and J 1 base; bases outside gene matches: 5. Notes on the study in general: Among the CMV-associated chains, three were confirmed in vitro as specific for CMV antigens.

In the case of this clone: The target antigen is unknown.

The source is a woman aged 18-35 years in good health and CMV-seropositive. The sample was PBMCs. The chain employs TRBV11-3 and TRBJ1-1, with TRBD1 matching over 9 bases. The CDR3 DNA sequence: TGTGCCAGCAGCCCCCGGACAGGGGAGAACACTGAAGCTTTCTTT. Translation gives CASSPRTGENTEAFF.